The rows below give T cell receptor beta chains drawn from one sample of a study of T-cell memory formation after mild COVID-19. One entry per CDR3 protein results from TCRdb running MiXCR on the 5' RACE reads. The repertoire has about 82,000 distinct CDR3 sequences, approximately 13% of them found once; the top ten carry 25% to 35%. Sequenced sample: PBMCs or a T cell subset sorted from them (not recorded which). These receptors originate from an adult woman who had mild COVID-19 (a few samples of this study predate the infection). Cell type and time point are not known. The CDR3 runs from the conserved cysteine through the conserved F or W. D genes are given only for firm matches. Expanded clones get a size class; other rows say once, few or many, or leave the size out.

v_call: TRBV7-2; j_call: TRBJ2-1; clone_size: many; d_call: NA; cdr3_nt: TGTGCCAGCAGCCCCATGGGAGGGGGCTACAATGAGCAGTTCTTC; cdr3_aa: CASSPMGGGYNEQFF
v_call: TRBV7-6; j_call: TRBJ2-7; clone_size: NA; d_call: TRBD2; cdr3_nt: TGTGCCAGCAGCTTGGCTAGCGGGCCTCCCTACGAGCAGTACTTC; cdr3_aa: CASSLASGPPYEQYF
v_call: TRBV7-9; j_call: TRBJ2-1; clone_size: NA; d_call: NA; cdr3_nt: TGTGCCAGCAGCTCAGACAGATACAATGAGCAGTTCTTC; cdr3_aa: CASSSDRYNEQFF
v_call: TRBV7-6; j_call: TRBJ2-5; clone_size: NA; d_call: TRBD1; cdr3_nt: TGTGCCAGCAGTTCCTGGACAGGGGCCCAAGAGACCCAGTACTTC; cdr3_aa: CASSSWTGAQETQYF
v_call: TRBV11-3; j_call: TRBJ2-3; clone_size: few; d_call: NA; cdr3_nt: TGTGCCAGCAGCTCCACCGGGGCAGGTTCCACAGATACGCAGTATTTT; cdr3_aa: CASSSTGAGSTDTQYF
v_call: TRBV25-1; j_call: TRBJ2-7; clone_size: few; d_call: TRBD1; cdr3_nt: TGTGCCAGCAGTGACCGATGGGGCGTCCAGGGGGCCTTTGGGAACGAGCAGTACTTC; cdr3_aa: CASSDRWGVQGAFGNEQYF
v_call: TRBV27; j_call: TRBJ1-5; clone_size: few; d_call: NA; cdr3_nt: TGTGCCAGCAGTTTATTTTTCTCGGAGCCCCAGCATTTT; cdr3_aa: CASSLFFSEPQHF
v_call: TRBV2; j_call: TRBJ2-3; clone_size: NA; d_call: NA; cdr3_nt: TGTGCCAGCAGTGAAGCGCTTCAGGGTCGCACAGATACGCAGTATTTT; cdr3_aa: CASSEALQGRTDTQYF
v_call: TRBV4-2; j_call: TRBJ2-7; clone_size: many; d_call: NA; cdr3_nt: TGTGCCAGCAGCCAGGATAAAATTGGGCCAAGTGGGGCCTACGAGCAGTACTTC; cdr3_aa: CASSQDKIGPSGAYEQYF
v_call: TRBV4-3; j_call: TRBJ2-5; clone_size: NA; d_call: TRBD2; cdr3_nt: TGCGCCAGCAGCCAAGAGGCTACTAGCGTGAAGACCCAGTACTTC; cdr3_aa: CASSQEATSVKTQYF
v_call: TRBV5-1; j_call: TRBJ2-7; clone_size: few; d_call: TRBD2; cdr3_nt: TGCGCCAGCAGCTTGGGGGAAATAGCGGGATCCTACGAGCAGTACTTC; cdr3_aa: CASSLGEIAGSYEQYF
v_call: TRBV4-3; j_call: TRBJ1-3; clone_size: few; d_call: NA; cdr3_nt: TGCGCCAGCAGCCAAGACGACAGCCCCTCTGGAAACACCATATATTTT; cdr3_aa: CASSQDDSPSGNTIYF
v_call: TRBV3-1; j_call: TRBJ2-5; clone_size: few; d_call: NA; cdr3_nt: TGTGCCAGCAGCCAAGAAGCGGCAGGTGGGGAGACCCAGTACTTC; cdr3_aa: CASSQEAAGGETQYF
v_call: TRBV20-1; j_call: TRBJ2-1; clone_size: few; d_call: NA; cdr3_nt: TGCAGTGCTAGAGATCCGGGCGGGAACTACAATGAGCAGTTCTTC; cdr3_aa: CSARDPGGNYNEQFF
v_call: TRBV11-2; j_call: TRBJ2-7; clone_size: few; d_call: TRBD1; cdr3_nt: TGTGCCAGCAGCTTAGGCTACAGGGGAAGCTCCTACGAGCAGTACTTC; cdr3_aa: CASSLGYRGSSYEQYF
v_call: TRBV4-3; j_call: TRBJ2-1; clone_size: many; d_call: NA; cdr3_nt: TGCGCCAGCAGCCCCTTCATGGACAGCGAACCTTACAATGAGCAGTTCTTC; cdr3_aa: CASSPFMDSEPYNEQFF
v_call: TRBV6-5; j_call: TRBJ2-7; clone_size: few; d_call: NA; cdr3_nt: TGTGCCAGCAGTTACTCCGGAACGGGCTACGAGCAGTACTTC; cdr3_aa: CASSYSGTGYEQYF
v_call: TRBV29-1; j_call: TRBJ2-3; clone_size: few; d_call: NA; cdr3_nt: TGCAGCGTACAGGCCCCAGATACGCAGTATTTT; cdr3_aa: CSVQAPDTQYF
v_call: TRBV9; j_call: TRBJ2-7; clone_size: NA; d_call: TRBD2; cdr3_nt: TGTGCCAGCTCCACAACGGCAGCTAGCGGGGTCTACGAGCAGTACTTC; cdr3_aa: CASSTTAASGVYEQYF
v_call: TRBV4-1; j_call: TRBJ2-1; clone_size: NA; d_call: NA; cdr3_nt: TGCGCCAGCAGCCAGACCGGGACAAGGCGGCAGTTCTTC; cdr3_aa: CASSQTGTRRQFF
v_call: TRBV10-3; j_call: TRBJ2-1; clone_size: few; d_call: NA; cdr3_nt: TGTGCCATCAGTGAGTATCCCCCAGGGTACACTTACAATGAGCAGTTCTTC; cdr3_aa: CAISEYPPGYTYNEQFF
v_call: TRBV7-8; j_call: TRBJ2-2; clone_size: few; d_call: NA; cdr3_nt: TGTGCCAGCAGCTTAGGAGCAGCGAACACCGGGGAGCTGTTTTTT; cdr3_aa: CASSLGAANTGELFF
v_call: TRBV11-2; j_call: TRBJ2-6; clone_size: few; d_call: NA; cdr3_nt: TGTGCCAGCAGCTTAGAGGTCCCACAAACAATCTCTGGGGCCAACGTCCTGACTTTC; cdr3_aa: CASSLEVPQTISGANVLTF
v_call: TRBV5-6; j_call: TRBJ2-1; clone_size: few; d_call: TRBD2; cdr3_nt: TGTGCCAGCAGCCCCCTAGCGGGTTATGAGCAGTTCTTC; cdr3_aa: CASSPLAGYEQFF
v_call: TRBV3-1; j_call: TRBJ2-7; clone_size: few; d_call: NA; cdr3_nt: TGTGCCAGCAGCCAAGGGTGGGACTCCTACGAGCAGTACTTC; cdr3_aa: CASSQGWDSYEQYF
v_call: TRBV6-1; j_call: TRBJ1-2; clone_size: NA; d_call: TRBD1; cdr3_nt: TGTGCCAGCAGTGTCACAGGGGTCGGTGGCTACACCTTC; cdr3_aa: CASSVTGVGGYTF
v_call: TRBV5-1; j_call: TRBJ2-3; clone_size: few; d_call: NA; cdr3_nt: TGCGCCAGCAGCTTGGTGGGGTACGGCACAGATACGCAGTATTTT; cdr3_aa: CASSLVGYGTDTQYF
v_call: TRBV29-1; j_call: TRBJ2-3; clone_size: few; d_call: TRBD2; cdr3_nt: TGCAGCGCCCGGGCGGGAGAGGCAGATACGCAGTATTTT; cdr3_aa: CSARAGEADTQYF
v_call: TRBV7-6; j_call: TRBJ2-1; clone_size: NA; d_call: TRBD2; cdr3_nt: TGTGCCAGCAGCTTAGACGCGGCGGGGGATTACAATGAGCAGTTCTTC; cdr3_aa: CASSLDAAGDYNEQFF
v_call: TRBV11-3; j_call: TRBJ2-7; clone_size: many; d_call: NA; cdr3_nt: TGTGCCAGCAGCTATAAGAGGGGGGTTACCTACGAGCAGTACTTC; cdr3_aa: CASSYKRGVTYEQYF
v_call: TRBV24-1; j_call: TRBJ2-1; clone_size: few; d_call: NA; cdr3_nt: TGTGCCACCAGTGATTTGCCCGGGGCCAATGAGCAGTTCTTC; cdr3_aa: CATSDLPGANEQFF
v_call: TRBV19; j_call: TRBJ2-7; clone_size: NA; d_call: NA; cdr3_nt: TGTGCCAGTACCCCGGGGGTAGCGGCTCCCTACGAGCAGTACTTC; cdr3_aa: CASTPGVAAPYEQYF
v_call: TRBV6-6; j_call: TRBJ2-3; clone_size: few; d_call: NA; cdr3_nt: TGTGCCAGCAGTTACTCGAGCACAGGCACAGATACGCAGTATTTT; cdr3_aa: CASSYSSTGTDTQYF
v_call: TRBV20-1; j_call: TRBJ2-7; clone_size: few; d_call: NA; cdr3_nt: TGCAGTGCTAGTCTAGCGTTTGGGCAGTACTTC; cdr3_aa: CSASLAFGQYF
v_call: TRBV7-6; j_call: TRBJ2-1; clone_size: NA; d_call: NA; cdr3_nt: TGTGCCAGCAGCTTGGCGGTGAGCGGGTCCTACAATGAGCAGTTCTTC; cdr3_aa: CASSLAVSGSYNEQFF
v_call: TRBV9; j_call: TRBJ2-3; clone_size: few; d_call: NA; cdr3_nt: TGTGCCAGCAGCGGGACTGCGACAGATACGCAGTATTTT; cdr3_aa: CASSGTATDTQYF
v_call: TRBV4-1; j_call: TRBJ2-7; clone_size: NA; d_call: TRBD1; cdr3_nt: TGCGCCAGCAGCCAAACCGGGACAGGGGGGTACGAGCAGTACTTC; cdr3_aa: CASSQTGTGGYEQYF
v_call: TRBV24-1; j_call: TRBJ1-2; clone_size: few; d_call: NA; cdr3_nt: TGTGCCACCTCTGGGACCGATTATGGCTACACCTTC; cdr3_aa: CATSGTDYGYTF
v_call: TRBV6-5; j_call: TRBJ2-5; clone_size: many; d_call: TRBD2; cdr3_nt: TGTGCCAGCAGTCTGGAGCGGGAGGAGGAGACCCAGTACTTC; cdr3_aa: CASSLEREEETQYF
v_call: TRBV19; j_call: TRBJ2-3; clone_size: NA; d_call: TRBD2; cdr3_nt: TGTGCCAGTAGACTACTAGCGGGAGGAGGCACAGATACGCAGTATTTT; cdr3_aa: CASRLLAGGGTDTQYF
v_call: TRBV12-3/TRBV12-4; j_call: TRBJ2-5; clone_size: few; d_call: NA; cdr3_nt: TGTGCCAGCAGTTTTTTGGGTCAAGAGACCCAGTACTTC; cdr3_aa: CASSFLGQETQYF
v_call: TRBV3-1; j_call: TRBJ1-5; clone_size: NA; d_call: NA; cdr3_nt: TGTGCCAGCAGCCAAGAGCTGGGTCAGCCCCAGCATTTT; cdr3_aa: CASSQELGQPQHF
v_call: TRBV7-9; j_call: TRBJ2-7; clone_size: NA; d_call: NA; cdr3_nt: TGTGCCAGCAGCTCCGCGGGCACAGGGTTGGGTGAGCAGTACTTC; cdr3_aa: CASSSAGTGLGEQYF
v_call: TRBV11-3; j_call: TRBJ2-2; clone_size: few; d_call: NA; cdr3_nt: TGTGCCAGCAGCTTAACCGACGACGGGGAGCTGTTTTTT; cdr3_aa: CASSLTDDGELFF
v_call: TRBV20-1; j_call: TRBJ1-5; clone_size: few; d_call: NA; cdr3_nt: TGCAGTGCTAGTGAGGGGACTCAGCCCCAGCATTTT; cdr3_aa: CSASEGTQPQHF
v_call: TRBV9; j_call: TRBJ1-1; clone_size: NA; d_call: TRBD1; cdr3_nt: TGTGCCAGCAGCGTAGCTACAGGGGGCCCTGAAGCTTTCTTT; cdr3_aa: CASSVATGGPEAFF
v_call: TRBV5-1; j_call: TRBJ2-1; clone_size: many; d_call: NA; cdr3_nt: TGCGCCAGCAGTTTTGGGGACACCTACAATGAGCAGTTCTTC; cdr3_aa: CASSFGDTYNEQFF
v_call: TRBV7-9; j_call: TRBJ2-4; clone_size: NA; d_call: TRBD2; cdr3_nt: TGTGCCAGCAGCACCAGGACTAGCGAAAAAAACATTCAGTACTTC; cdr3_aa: CASSTRTSEKNIQYF
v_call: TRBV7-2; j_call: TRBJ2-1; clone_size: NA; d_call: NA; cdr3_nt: TGTGCCAGCAGCTTAGGGTGGACTCCTAACAATGAGCAGTTCTTC; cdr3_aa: CASSLGWTPNNEQFF
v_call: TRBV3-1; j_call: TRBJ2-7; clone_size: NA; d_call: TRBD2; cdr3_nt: TGTGCCAGCAGCCAATCGTGGGGGGGTTCCTACGAGCAGTACTTC; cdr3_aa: CASSQSWGGSYEQYF
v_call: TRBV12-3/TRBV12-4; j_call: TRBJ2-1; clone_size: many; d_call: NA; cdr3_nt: TGTGCCAGCAGTTTAGCCGGGGGCCTTATTTACAATGAGCAGTTCTTC; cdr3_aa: CASSLAGGLIYNEQFF
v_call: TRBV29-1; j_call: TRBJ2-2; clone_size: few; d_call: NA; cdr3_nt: TGCAGCGTTGTGGGGGGCGCGGACACCGGGGAGCTGTTTTTT; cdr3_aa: CSVVGGADTGELFF
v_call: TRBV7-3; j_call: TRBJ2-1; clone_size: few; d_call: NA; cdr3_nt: TGTGCCAGCAGCACCCTGGGGGGCCCCGGGGGGCAGGATGAGCAGTTCTTC; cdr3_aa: CASSTLGGPGGQDEQFF
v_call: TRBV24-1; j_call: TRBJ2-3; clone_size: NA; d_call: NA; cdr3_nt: TGTGCCACCGACCCTTCCCAAGCGACAGATACGCAGTATTTT; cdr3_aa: CATDPSQATDTQYF